The source of this TCR beta chain is a study of cytomegalovirus exposure and HLA in healthy donors. Regarding the study as a whole: What TCR beta sequences reportedly achieved was accurate prediction of HLA-A and HLA-B alleles in most subjects.

Use of 60 Vbeta and 13 Jbeta primers characterized the PCR. Here immunoSEQ multiplex PCR was the method, and the copy in TCRdb shows in-frame clones only, minus some. Among 55,000 to 70,000 clones listed, around three quarters were seen once. Only one count was recorded for this clone. Its antigen is undetermined. CDR1 and CDR2 (germline): LNHNV, YYDKDF (reference sequence). The CDR3 covers 15 residues. V shed 0 bases, J shed 5 bases, and the junction held 5 bases outside the gene matches. The rearrangement uses TRBV15 and TRBJ2-7, with 9 bases fitting TRBD1. This TCR derives from a man between 18 and 29 years old in good health and CMV-seropositive. The sequenced sample was PBMCs. The CDR3 DNA reads TGTGCCACCAGCAGAGAACGGGACAGGGTTAACGAGCAGTACTTC. It specifies CATSRERDRVNEQYF.